The 10 T cell receptor beta chains in this list originate from one sample, sequenced in a study of T cell responses to AZD1222 COVID-19 vaccine. This table comes from immunoSEQ multiplex PCR, and its TCRdb copy is limited to in-frame clones, with some not included. The repertoire holds approximately 30,000 clones, with less than 90% as singletons. The sequences come from peripheral blood, collected on day 0 of AZD1222 vaccination. These receptors were obtained from an adult in good health.

The gene calls are TRBV28 and TRBJ1-1; no clear D gene. Per the germline V gene, CDR1 is MDHEN and CDR2 is SYDVKM. Trimming pared 3 bases from V and 1 base from J, leaving 6 bases between. The CDR3 is 13 amino acids. The CDR3 loop reads CASSFRRNTEAFF. The CDR3 bases are TGTGCCAGCAGTTTTCGACGGAACACTGAAGCTTTCTTT.

The chain joins TRBV11-2 to TRBJ1-2; 7 bases map to TRBD1. The germline CDR1 and CDR2 sequences are SGHAT and FQNNGV. The V segment lost 5 bases and the J segment 5 bases; nucleotides outside the gene matches: 2. The CDR3 totals 12 residues. The CDR3 bases are TGTGCCAGCAGCCTACAGGGGTATGGCTACACCTTC. This codes for CASSLQGYGYTF.

V and J are TRBV5-7 and TRBJ2-2; a possible D gene is TRBD2 (6 bases). TRBV5-7 is filed as an ORF, its function uncertain. V shed 0 bases and J shed 4 bases, with 19 bases lying between them. This CDR3 is 18 amino acids long. CDR3 in amino acids: CASSLEWRAGPVTGELFF. The CDR3, as DNA: TGTGCCAGCAGCTTGGAGTGGAGGGCAGGGCCAGTCACCGGGGAGCTGTTTTTT.

The rearrangement links TRBV27 to TRBJ2-3; 10 bases are shared with TRBD2. The CDR3 extends over 16 amino acids. Germline values: CDR1 MNHEY, CDR2 SMNVEV (reference sequence). The junction had 8 bases not matched to a gene; V was cut back by 4 bases and J by 4 bases. The DNA of the CDR3 is TGTGCCAGCAGTTGGCTAGCGGGAGTGGGCCCAGATACGCAGTATTTT. It yields the protein CASSWLAGVGPDTQYF.

The rearrangement uses TRBV7-8 and TRBJ2-1; D gene ambiguous. Germline values: CDR1 SGHVS, CDR2 FQNEAQ. V dropped 4 bases and J dropped 5 bases, with 15 bases sitting between them. The CDR3 extends over 15 amino acids. Written as DNA, the CDR3 is TGTGCCAGCAGCTCACGGCTAAATGGACACAATGAGCAGTTCTTC. Its translation: CASSSRLNGHNEQFF. The full variable domain, with the rest looked up from reference TRBV7-8 and TRBJ2-1, is GAGVSQSPRYKVAKRGQDVALRCDPISGHVSLFWYQQALGQGPEFLTYFQNEAQLDKSGLPSDRFFAERPEGSVSTLKIQRTQQEDSAVYLCASSSRLNGHNEQFFGPGTRLTVL.

J is TRBJ1-5 and V is TRBV7-2; D gene unclear. Germline CDR1 SGHTA, CDR2 FQGNSA. The CDR3 length is 14 residues. V lost 3 bases and J 0 bases, leaving 6 bases between the germline ends. In nucleotides, the CDR3 is TGTGCCAGCAGCTTGGTGTATAGCAATCAGCCCCAGCATTTT. Protein product: CASSLVYSNQPQHF. Supplemented by reference TRBV7-2 and TRBJ1-5, the full variable domain reads GAGVSQSPSNKVTEKGKDVELRCDPISGHTALYWYRQSLGQGLEFLIYFQGNSAPDKSGLPSDRFSAERTGGSVSTLTIQRTQQEDSAVYLCASSLVYSNQPQHFGDGTRLSIL.

V and J are TRBV12-3 or TRBV12-4 and TRBJ1-2; perhaps TRBD1 as D (5 bases). V was shortened by 8 bases and J by 8 bases, with 15 bases between the two germline ends. CDR3 length: 12 residues. The DNA for the CDR3 is TGTGCCAGCGGGGGTCGAGTCGGGGGCTACACCTTC. Translation gives CASGGRVGGYTF.

CDR3 nucleotide sequence: TGTGCCAGCAGGGGCGTCTACGAGCAGTACTTC. This gives the protein CASRGVYEQYF. This chain uses TRBV11-2 with TRBJ2-7; D unresolved. The germline CDR1 and CDR2 sequences are SGHAT and FQNNGV. The CDR3 contains 11 residues. The V and J ends lost 6 bases and 3 bases respectively, with 6 bases between them.

Notes on this clone: The sample carries other DNA sequences with the same CDR3. The gene calls are TRBV2 and TRBJ2-7; 9 nucleotides agree with TRBD1. V shed 5 bases, J shed 2 bases, and the junction held 4 bases outside the gene matches. Germline assignment: CDR1 SNHLY and CDR2 FYNNEI. This CDR3 contains 14 residues. The CDR3: CASSSDRGTYEQYF. The CDR3 DNA sequence: TGTGCCAGCAGTTCAGACAGGGGGACCTACGAGCAGTACTTC.

The genes are TRBV4-3 and TRBJ1-5; D is undetermined. Trimming cost V 2 bases and J 1 base, with 9 bases left between them. The CDR3 runs 15 residues. CDR1 is LGHNA, CDR2 YSLEER, per germline. The CDR3: CASSQQKRSNQPQHF. The CDR3 DNA follows: TGCGCCAGCAGCCAACAGAAAAGGAGCAATCAGCCCCAGCATTTT.